The 10 T cell receptor beta chains presented below share a single source sample, sequenced in a study of cytomegalovirus exposure and HLA in healthy donors. The PCR employed 60 Vbeta primers together with 13 Jbeta primers. Profiled with immunoSEQ multiplex PCR; TCRdb holds only in-frame clones, not every one. The data contain more than 100,000 clones, more than 75% of them singletons. The sample was PBMCs. The receptors come from a woman aged 18-29 years in good health and CMV-seropositive.

Only a few counts were recorded for this clone. Written as DNA, the CDR3 is TGTGCCAGCAGAACATGGGGGGGAACGGGGACCCAGTACTTC. It is translated as CASRTWGGTGTQYF. The chain combines TRBV2 with TRBJ2-5, with 7 bases fitting TRBD2. Germline V gene lookup returns CDR1 SNHLY and CDR2 FYNNEI. J gave up 7 bases and V 6 bases, and 11 bases lay outside the gene matches. The CDR3 loop spans 14 amino acids.

V usage is TRBV5-6 and J usage is TRBJ1-3; D unresolved. V lost 4 bases, J lost 3 bases, and 17 bases lay in between. The CDR3 loop spans 16 amino acids. CDR1 is SGHDT and CDR2 is YYEEEE in the germline V gene. CDR3: CASSPGEVLFGNTIYF. CDR3 in DNA: TGTGCCAGCAGCCCCGGCGAGGTCTTATTTGGAAACACCATATATTTT.

The chain recombines TRBV19 with TRBJ2-1; tentative D call: TRBD1 (6 bases). CDR1 and CDR2 (germline): LNHDA, SQIVND (reference sequence). The CDR3 sequence is 15 residues long. With 3 bases removed from V and 6 bases from J, the gap between germline ends came to 15 bases. CDR3 nucleotides: TGTGCCAGTAGTATTCCCATGGGGGCCTTCAATGAGCAGTTCTTC. Protein product: CASSIPMGAFNEQFF.

The chain recombines TRBV6-5 with TRBJ2-7; D gene uncertain. Germline CDR1 reads MNHEY; CDR2 reads SVGAGI. The CDR3 loop spans 14 amino acids. V was trimmed by 2 bases and J by 0 bases, leaving 8 bases between them. The CDR3 DNA is TGTGCCAGCAGTTACAGCGTACCCTCCTACGAGCAGTACTTC. This translates into CASSYSVPSYEQYF.

This clone is medium-sized (0.01 to 0.1%) within its sample. CDR3 protein: CASSGGQGVIAEAFF. Written as DNA, the CDR3 is TGTGCCAGTAGTGGGGGACAGGGGGTAATTGCTGAAGCTTTCTTT. This chain connects TRBV19 to TRBJ1-1; 11 bases map to TRBD1. The trim removed 5 bases at V and 6 bases at J, leaving 8 bases unmatched. Germline V gives CDR1 LNHDA, CDR2 SQIVND (reference sequence). The CDR3 is 15 residues long.

The chain links TRBV9 to TRBJ2-1, with 8 bases identical to TRBD2. CDR3 size: 14 residues. The germline CDR1 and CDR2 sequences are SGDLS and YYNGEE. With 0 bases clipped from V and 9 bases from J, the junction kept 5 bases outside the gene matches. This CDR3 is CASSVELGLGEQFF. CDR3 sequence (DNA): TGTGCCAGCAGCGTAGAGTTGGGACTAGGTGAGCAGTTCTTC.

The chain recombines TRBV14 with TRBJ1-4; D gene ambiguous. V was trimmed by 2 bases and J by 4 bases, leaving 11 bases between them. The CDR3 is 15 residues long. The germline CDR1 and CDR2 sequences are SGHDN and FVKESK. CDR3 coding DNA: TGTGCCAGCAGCCAATACAGATCCTTTAATGAAAAACTGTTTTTT. It is translated as CASSQYRSFNEKLFF.

In its sample, this clone was seen once. The V and J genes are TRBV19 and TRBJ1-2; 9 nucleotides match TRBD1. The CDR3 length is 14 residues. Germline CDR1 LNHDA, CDR2 SQIVND (reference sequence). Losses at the gene ends were 1 base for V and 6 bases for J; bases not matched to a gene: 3. CDR3 residues: CASSIGDRANGYTF. The CDR3 nucleotides read TGTGCCAGTAGTATAGGGGACAGGGCGAATGGCTACACCTTC.

The chain is built from TRBV5-6 and TRBJ1-2, with 8 bases identical to TRBD1. Per the germline V gene, CDR1 is SGHDT and CDR2 is YYEEEE. V shed 4 bases and J 2 bases; nucleotides not matched to a gene: 4. This CDR3 contains 14 residues. DNA of the CDR3: TGTGCCAGCAGCCACCGGACAGGGAACTATGGCTACACCTTC. Residues: CASSHRTGNYGYTF.

This chain connects TRBV5-6 to TRBJ1-4; D possibly corresponds to TRBD1 (6 bases). Germline CDR1 is SGHDT and CDR2 is YYEEEE. The germline V and J ends were trimmed by 1 base and 5 bases, with 6 bases remaining between them. The CDR3 is 13 amino acids. The CDR3 loop is CASSLQGNEKLFF. DNA of the CDR3: TGTGCCAGCAGCTTGCAGGGGAATGAAAAACTGTTTTTT.